These 17 T cell receptor beta chains originate from one sample sequenced in a study of blood T cells in healthy people across ages. Next came a second PCR, run for about 7 to 11 cycles, which used a sample-barcoded 5' primer along with a J-beta primer mix. MiXCR was run by TCRdb on the 5' RACE reads, yielding one entry per CDR3 protein. The top ten clones hold over 10% of a sample with over 950,000 distinct CDR3 sequences, roughly two fifths of them seen once. The material sequenced was blood. The receptors shown here come from a man aged 18 to 30 in good health.

This clonotype was seen a few times. V usage is TRBV5-4 and J usage is TRBJ2-6, with D uncertain. The CDR3 has 12 amino acids. The V end lost 5 bases, the J end lost 4 bases, and 4 bases lay between the germline ends. Germline values: CDR1 SGHNT, CDR2 YYREEE (reference sequence). For the CDR3, the DNA is TGTGCCAGCAGATGGGGGGCCAACGTCCTGACTTTC. Translated, it gives CASRWGANVLTF.

A single count supports this clonotype. The rearrangement joins TRBV20-1 to TRBJ2-7; no firm D call. Trimming left V 0 bases short and J 7 bases short, with 16 bases between. Germline assignment: CDR1 DFQATT and CDR2 SNEGSKA (reference sequence). The CDR3 is 14 amino acids. CDR3 loop: CSARDGQRVNEQYF. CDR3 sequence (DNA): TGCAGTGCTAGAGATGGGCAGAGAGTCAATGAGCAGTACTTC.

The chain recombines TRBV12-3 or TRBV12-4 with TRBJ1-5, with 7 bases aligning to TRBD1. After removal of 8 bases from V and 6 bases from J, the junction contained 10 bases not matched to a gene. The CDR3 totals 14 residues. The CDR3 nucleotides are TGTGCCAGCGCCACTACGACAGGGCCTCAGCCCCAGCATTTT. Its translation is CASATTTGPQPQHF.

The CDR3 sequence: CSASRLRSDTQYF. CDR3 nucleotides: TGCAGTGCTAGCCGCTTAAGGTCAGATACGCAGTATTTT. This rearrangement joins TRBV20-1 to TRBJ2-3; D not certain. V lost 3 bases and J lost 4, with 11 bases in between. CDR3 length: 13 residues. CDR1 is DFQATT, CDR2 SNEGSKA, per germline (reference sequence).

The J gene is TRBJ1-5, the V gene TRBV28, with 9 bases matching TRBD1. There are 16 residues in the CDR3. CDR1 and CDR2 (germline): MDHEN, SYDVKM. V lost 4 bases to trimming and J lost 0 bases; unmatched junction nucleotides: 4. The CDR3 here is CASSYGTGYSNQPQHF. The CDR3 DNA reads as TGTGCCAGCAGTTACGGGACAGGGTATAGCAATCAGCCCCAGCATTTT.

This chain links TRBV7-2 with TRBJ2-1; 11 bases are a match to TRBD2. The V gene's germline CDR1 is SGHTA and CDR2 FQGNSA. The CDR3 consists of 16 residues. V was clipped by 6 bases and J by 4 bases; unmatched bases: 8. The CDR3 sequence is CASRQNSGGGYNEQFF. The CDR3 bases are TGTGCCAGCAGGCAAAATAGCGGGGGGGGGTACAATGAGCAGTTCTTC.

The chain is built from TRBV9 and TRBJ2-1; D might be TRBD2 (6 bases). The CDR3 contains 14 residues. V shed 2 bases and J shed 5 bases, with 11 bases lying between them. Germline values: CDR1 SGDLS, CDR2 YYNGEE. The CDR3 spells CASSVPGTHNEQFF. CDR3 sequence (DNA): TGTGCCAGCAGCGTCCCGGGGACTCACAATGAGCAGTTCTTC.

This chain links TRBV6-1 with TRBJ2-1, with 9 bases that match TRBD1. With 10 bases clipped from V and 6 bases from J, the junction kept 13 bases outside the gene matches. Germline V lookup: CDR1 MNHNS, CDR2 SASEGT. This CDR3 has 15 residues. The CDR3 nucleotides read TGTGCCACCGCCGTTGATGGACAGGGGAGCAATGAGCAGTTCTTC. Its protein is CATAVDGQGSNEQFF.

As to this clonotype: Given a much more abundant clone one base away, this may be a read error. V is TRBV12-3 or TRBV12-4 and J is TRBJ2-3; no firm D call. The CDR3 covers 10 residues. Written as DNA, the CDR3 is TGTGCCAGCAGCACAGATACGGAGTATTTT. Amino acids: CASSTDTEYF.

The V call is TRBV9, the J call TRBJ1-1, with D uncertain. The CDR3 is 13 residues long. Trimming took off 4 bases at V and 7 bases at J, with 14 bases between the two ends. Germline V lookup: CDR1 SGDLS, CDR2 YYNGEE. The CDR3 sequence: CASSPIGVGEAFF. The CDR3 bases are TGTGCCAGCAGCCCCATCGGAGTGGGTGAAGCTTTCTTT. Looking up the rest from reference TRBV9 and TRBJ1-1 gives the full variable domain: DSGVTQTPKHLITATGQRVTLRCSPRSGDLSVYWYQQSLDQGLQFLIQYYNGEERAKGNILERFSAQQFPDLHSELNLSSLELGDSALYFCASSPIGVGEAFFGQGTRLTVV.

Ten or more counts support this clonotype. V is TRBV10-3 and J is TRBJ2-1; 10 bases are a match to TRBD1. Germline CDR1 reads ENHRY; CDR2 reads SYGVKD. The V segment lost 5 bases and the J segment 3 bases; nucleotides outside the gene matches: 4. This CDR3 has 15 residues. CDR3 sequence reads: CAISSGTGDYNEQFF. CDR3 nucleotides: TGTGCCATCAGTTCCGGGACAGGGGACTACAATGAGCAGTTCTTC.

This clonotype was picked up a small number of times. V gene TRBV15 combines with J gene TRBJ1-5; no reliable D call. The CDR3 loop spans 16 amino acids. CDR1 and CDR2 from the germline V gene are LNHNV and YYDKDF (reference sequence). Trimming left V 0 bases short and J 0 bases short, with 9 bases between. The CDR3: CATSRERDISNQPQHF. The CDR3 coding sequence is TGTGCCACCAGCAGAGAAAGGGATATTAGCAATCAGCCCCAGCATTTT.

V gene TRBV20-1 combines with J gene TRBJ2-1; D remains unclear. The DNA end favors TRBJ2-7, so the J call may be wrong. The CDR3 contains 14 residues. Per the germline V gene, CDR1 is DFQATT and CDR2 is SNEGSKA (reference sequence). The CDR3 sequence is CSARDVGKASEQYF. In DNA form, the CDR3 reads TGCAGTGCTAGAGATGTGGGGAAAGCAAGCGAGCAGTACTTC.

This clonotype was observed a few times. V gene TRBV27 combines with J gene TRBJ2-3; tentative D call: TRBD2 (5 bases). V lost 6 bases, J lost 2 bases, and 12 bases lay in between. This CDR3 is built from 14 residues. CDR1 and CDR2 from the germline V gene are MNHEY and SMNVEV (reference sequence). CDR3 region: CASRLGPFTDTQYF. The CDR3 nucleotides read TGTGCCAGCAGACTAGGCCCCTTCACAGATACGCAGTATTTT.

This CDR3 reads CAISGTDSGNTIYF. The CDR3 bases are TGTGCCATCAGTGGGACAGACTCTGGAAACACCATATATTTT. The chain recombines TRBV10-3 with TRBJ1-3; D perhaps matches TRBD1 (6 bases). CDR1 ENHRY and CDR2 SYGVKD come from the germline V gene. This CDR3 has 14 residues. The V gene lost 4 bases and the J gene lost 0 bases, with 7 bases spanning the gap.

This chain joins TRBV12-3 or TRBV12-4 and TRBJ2-3; no firm D call. Trimming shortened V by 6 bases and J by 1 base, and 11 bases separated the two germline ends. The CDR3 loop spans 14 amino acids. The CDR3 is CASSATSRTDTQYF. The CDR3 region has the DNA TGTGCCAGCAGCGCCACGAGCCGCACAGATACGCAGTATTTT.

This chain joins TRBV4-3 and TRBJ2-1, with 8 nucleotides matching TRBD2. CDR1 LGHNA and CDR2 YSLEER come from the germline V gene. The V segment lost 5 bases and the J segment 7 bases; nucleotides outside the gene matches: 10. The CDR3 runs 15 residues. This CDR3 reads CASSYLTGGLNEQFF. CDR3 DNA: TGCGCCAGCAGCTACCTAACGGGGGGGCTTAATGAGCAGTTCTTC.